The 14 T cell receptor beta chains presented below share a single source sample, sequenced in a study of Tregs in tolerant kidney transplant recipients. Libraries were prepared by immunoSEQ multiplex PCR; TCRdb keeps only in-frame clonotypes and omits some of them. The sample shows over 50,000 clones, approximately 82% of them seen only once. The sequencing input was CD4+ T cells from blood. These receptors came from a human donor in good health.

This clone was seen just once. The genes are TRBV27 and TRBJ2-6; D is uncertain. V lost 3 bases and J lost 0, with 9 bases in between. This CDR3 comprises 16 residues. Looked up from germline, CDR1 is MNHEY and CDR2 is SMNVEV (reference sequence). CDR3 DNA sequence: TGTGCCAGCAGTTTTGATGGTCGCTCTGGGGCCAACGTCCTGACTTTC. This sequence encodes CASSFDGRSGANVLTF. Full variable domain (outside the CDR3, taken from reference TRBV27 and TRBJ2-6): EAQVTQNPRYLITVTGKKLTVTCSQNMNHEYMSWYRQDPGLGLRQIYYSMNVEVTDKGDVPEGYKVSRKEKRNFPLILESPSPNQTSLYFCASSFDGRSGANVLTFGAGSRLTVL.

The chain recombines TRBV9 with TRBJ1-4, with D maybe TRBD1 (6 bases). Germline V gives CDR1 SGDLS, CDR2 YYNGEE. V lost 0 bases and J 5 bases, leaving 17 bases between the germline ends. The CDR3 length is 17 residues. The CDR3 DNA is TGTGCCAGCAGCGTAGCCCCAACGGGGGCAGCAAATGAAAAACTGTTTTTT. It specifies CASSVAPTGAANEKLFF.

The V and J genes are TRBV9 and TRBJ2-2; a possible D gene is TRBD1 (6 bases). Germline CDR1 SGDLS, CDR2 YYNGEE. The CDR3 extends over 19 amino acids. Trimming removed 0 bases at V and 4 bases at J, with 22 bases between. The CDR3 DNA reads as TGTGCCAGCAGCGTAGTATCCCTCAGTAGCGCACAGGGCACCGGGGAGCTGTTTTTT. Its translation is CASSVVSLSSAQGTGELFF.

This chain connects TRBV29-1 to TRBJ1-2, with D uncertain. Germline lookup yields CDR1 SQVTM and CDR2 ANQGSEA. V lost 1 base to trimming and J lost 6 bases, with 12 bases between them. The CDR3 sequence is 13 residues long. Here the CDR3 reads CSVEGNGIDGYTF. The CDR3 DNA is TGCAGCGTTGAAGGGAACGGTATTGATGGCTACACCTTC.

This clone was counted once. V gene TRBV20-1 combines with J gene TRBJ2-3; 7 bases line up with TRBD2. The V gene's germline CDR1 is DFQATT and CDR2 SNEGSKA (reference sequence). V shed 3 bases, J shed 10 bases, and the junction held 4 bases outside the gene matches. The CDR3 totals 11 residues. This chain's CDR3 is CSASRAGAQYF. CDR3 nucleotide sequence: TGCAGTGCTAGCCGCGCGGGGGCGCAGTATTTT.

CDR3: CASSPGGLSNQPQHF. DNA of the CDR3: TGTGCCAGCAGCCCAGGGGGCTTAAGCAATCAGCCCCAGCATTTT. This chain connects TRBV2 to TRBJ1-5; 8 bases match TRBD1. CDR3 size: 15 residues. The V gene's germline CDR1 is SNHLY and CDR2 FYNNEI. V dropped 6 bases and J dropped 1; count of bases not matched to a gene: 5.

The rearrangement links TRBV11-3 to TRBJ2-7; unclear D gene. Trimming took off 3 bases at V and 3 bases at J, with 24 bases between the two ends. The CDR3 has 18 amino acids. Germline lookup yields CDR1 SGHNT and CDR2 YENEEA. The CDR3 is CASSFGPRATRIVYEQYF. For the CDR3, the DNA is TGTGCCAGCAGCTTTGGGCCCCGAGCTACTCGAATAGTCTACGAGCAGTACTTC.

DNA of the CDR3: TGTGCCAGCAGTCTCCACCTTTCGAATGAGCAGTTCTTC. This codes for CASSLHLSNEQFF. The rearrangement links TRBV6-5 to TRBJ2-1; unclear D gene. V was cut by 5 bases and J by 7 bases, with 12 bases left in between. This CDR3 is 13 amino acids long. From germline, CDR1 is MNHEY and CDR2 SVGAGI.

V gene TRBV6-1 combines with J gene TRBJ2-7, with TRBD1 identical over 10 bases. CDR3 length equals 13 residues. Per germline, CDR1 MNHNS and CDR2 SASEGT. V lost 6 bases and J lost 3; bases outside the gene matches: 2. The CDR3 sequence is CASRRTGGYEQYF. CDR3 DNA sequence: TGTGCCAGCAGGCGGACAGGGGGCTACGAGCAGTACTTC.

The chain employs TRBV10-3 and TRBJ2-1, with TRBD1 matching over 12 bases. Germline loops: CDR1 ENHRY, CDR2 SYGVKD. The CDR3 totals 18 residues. V trimming: 6 bases; J trimming: 4 bases; junction bases outside the gene matches: 13. The CDR3 DNA is TGTGCCATCAGGCCACAAACGGGACAGGGGGCAGATTACAATGAGCAGTTCTTC. It is translated as CAIRPQTGQGADYNEQFF.

The chain joins TRBV11-2 to TRBJ2-1; D is perhaps TRBD1 or TRBD2 (5 bases each). Germline assignment: CDR1 SGHAT and CDR2 FQNNGV. The CDR3 contains 15 residues. Trimming left V 6 bases short and J 2 bases short, with 14 bases between. CDR3 nucleotides: TGTGCCAGCAGTGTACGGGACCCCACCTACAATGAGCAGTTCTTC. This encodes CASSVRDPTYNEQFF.

The chain is built from TRBV11-3 and TRBJ2-1; no firm D call. Trimming shortened V by 0 bases and J by 9 bases, and 12 bases separated the two germline ends. Germline lookup yields CDR1 SGHNT and CDR2 YENEEA. The CDR3 consists of 14 residues. The CDR3 sequence is CASSLDPASTEQFF. The CDR3 nucleotides are TGTGCCAGCAGCTTAGACCCCGCAAGCACTGAGCAGTTCTTC.

The V and J genes are TRBV12-1 and TRBJ2-1; the table calls TRBD2, which could not be checked here. TRBV12-1 is termed a pseudogene. There are 18 residues in the CDR3. The CDR3 protein is CASSPGLAGGQSYNEQFF. The CDR3, as DNA: TGTGCCAGCAGCCCCGGACTAGCGGGAGGGCAGTCCTACAATGAGCAGTTCTTC.

The J gene is TRBJ1-1, the V gene TRBV7-9; 7 bases map to TRBD1. Germline V lookup: CDR1 SEHNR, CDR2 FQNEAQ (reference sequence). The CDR3 contains 16 residues. Trimming at V came to 1 base and at J to 0 bases, leaving 5 bases not matched to a gene. The chain's CDR3 is CASSLGGGGMNTEAFF. In DNA form, the CDR3 reads TGTGCCAGCAGCTTAGGCGGAGGGGGCATGAACACTGAAGCTTTCTTT.